This T cell receptor beta chain was profiled in a study of T cell responses to AZD1222 COVID-19 vaccine. Sequencing used immunoSEQ multiplex PCR; TCRdb keeps in-frame clones, though not all of them. Here the sample spans about 190,000 clones, 90% to 95% being singletons. The CDR3 is 16 residues long. Trimming left V 4 bases short and J 6 bases short, with 21 bases between. Germline values: CDR1 SGHNT, CDR2 YYREEE (reference sequence). The chain carries TRBV5-4 and TRBJ2-3, with D maybe TRBD1 (6 bases). The starting material was peripheral blood, obtained on day 0 of AZD1222 vaccination. The clonotype was recovered from an adult in good health. The CDR3 DNA sequence: TGTGCCAGCAGCCTTCAGCTAGCCAGGGGTGGGGATACGCAGTATTTT. Protein sequence: CASSLQLARGGDTQYF.